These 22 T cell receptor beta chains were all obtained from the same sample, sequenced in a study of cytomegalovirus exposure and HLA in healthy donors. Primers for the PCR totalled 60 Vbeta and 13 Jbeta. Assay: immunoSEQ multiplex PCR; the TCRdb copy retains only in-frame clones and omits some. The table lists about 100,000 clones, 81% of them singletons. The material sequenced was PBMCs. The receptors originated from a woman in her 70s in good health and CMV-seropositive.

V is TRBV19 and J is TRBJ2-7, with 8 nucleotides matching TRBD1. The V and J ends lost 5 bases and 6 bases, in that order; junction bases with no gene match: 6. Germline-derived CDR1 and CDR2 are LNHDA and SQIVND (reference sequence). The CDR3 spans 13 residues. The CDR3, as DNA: TGTGCCAGTAGTCCCCAGGGGGCAGGCGAGCAGTACTTC. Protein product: CASSPQGAGEQYF.

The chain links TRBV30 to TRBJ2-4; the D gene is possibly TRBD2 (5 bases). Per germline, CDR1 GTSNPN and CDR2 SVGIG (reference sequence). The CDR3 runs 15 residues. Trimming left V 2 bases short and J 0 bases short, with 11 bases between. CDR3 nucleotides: TGTGCCTGGAGTAGTGGCGGGCTAGCCAAAAACATTCAGTACTTC. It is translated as CAWSSGGLAKNIQYF. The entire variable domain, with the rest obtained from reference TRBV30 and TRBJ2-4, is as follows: SQTIHQWPATLVQPVGSPLSLECTVEGTSNPNLYWYRQAAGRGLQLLFYSVGIGQISSEVPQNLSASRPQDRQFILSSKKLLLSDSGFYLCAWSSGGLAKNIQYFGAGTRLSVL.

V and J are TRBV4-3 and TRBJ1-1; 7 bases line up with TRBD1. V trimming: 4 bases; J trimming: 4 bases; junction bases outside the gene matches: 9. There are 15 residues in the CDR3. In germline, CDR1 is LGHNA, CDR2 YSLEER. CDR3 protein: CASSPQQGMGTEAFF. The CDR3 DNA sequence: TGCGCCAGCAGCCCGCAACAGGGGATGGGCACTGAAGCTTTCTTT.

CDR3 nucleotide sequence: TGTGCCAGCAGATCAGGGAACACCGGGGAGCTGTTTTTT. Translating gives CASRSGNTGELFF. V gene TRBV2 combines with J gene TRBJ2-2; D uncertain. Trimming cost V 6 bases and J 1 base, with 6 bases left between them. Germline CDR1 and CDR2: SNHLY and FYNNEI. The length of the CDR3 is 13 residues.

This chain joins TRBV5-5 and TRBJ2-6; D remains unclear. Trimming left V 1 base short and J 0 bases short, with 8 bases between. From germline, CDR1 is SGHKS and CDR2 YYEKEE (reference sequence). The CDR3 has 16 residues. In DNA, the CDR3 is TGTGCCAGCAGCTTGCCCTCGAGCTCTGGGGCCAACGTCCTGACTTTC. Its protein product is CASSLPSSSGANVLTF.

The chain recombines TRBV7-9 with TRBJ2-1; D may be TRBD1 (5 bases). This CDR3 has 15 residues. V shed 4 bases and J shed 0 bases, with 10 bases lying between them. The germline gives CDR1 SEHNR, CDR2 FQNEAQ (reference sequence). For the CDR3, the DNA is TGTGCCAGCAGCTCCCGACAGAGCTCCTACAATGAGCAGTTCTTC. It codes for CASSSRQSSYNEQFF.

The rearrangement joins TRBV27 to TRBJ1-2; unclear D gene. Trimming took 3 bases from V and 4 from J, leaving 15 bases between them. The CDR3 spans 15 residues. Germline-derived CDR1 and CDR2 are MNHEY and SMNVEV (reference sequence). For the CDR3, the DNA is TGTGCCAGCAGTTTCAATCAGCCGAGCGGCTATGGCTACACCTTC. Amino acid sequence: CASSFNQPSGYGYTF.

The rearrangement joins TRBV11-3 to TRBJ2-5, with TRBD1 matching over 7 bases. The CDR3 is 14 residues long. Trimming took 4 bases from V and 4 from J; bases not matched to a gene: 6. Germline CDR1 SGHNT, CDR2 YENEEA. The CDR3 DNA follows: TGTGCCAGCAGCTCCAGACAGGGCGCAGAGACCCAGTACTTC. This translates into CASSSRQGAETQYF.

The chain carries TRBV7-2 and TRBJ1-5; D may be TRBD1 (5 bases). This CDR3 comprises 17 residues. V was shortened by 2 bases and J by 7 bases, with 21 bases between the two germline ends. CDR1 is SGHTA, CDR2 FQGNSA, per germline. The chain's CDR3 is CASSLSPPQGYLQPQHF. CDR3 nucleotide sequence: TGTGCCAGCAGCTTATCCCCCCCGCAGGGATATTTGCAGCCCCAGCATTTT.

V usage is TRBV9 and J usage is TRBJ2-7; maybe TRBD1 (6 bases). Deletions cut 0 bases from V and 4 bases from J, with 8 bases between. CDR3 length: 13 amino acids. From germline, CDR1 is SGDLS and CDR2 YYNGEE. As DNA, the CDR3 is TGTGCCAGCAGCGTAGAACAGGGATACGAGCAGTACTTC. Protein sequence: CASSVEQGYEQYF.

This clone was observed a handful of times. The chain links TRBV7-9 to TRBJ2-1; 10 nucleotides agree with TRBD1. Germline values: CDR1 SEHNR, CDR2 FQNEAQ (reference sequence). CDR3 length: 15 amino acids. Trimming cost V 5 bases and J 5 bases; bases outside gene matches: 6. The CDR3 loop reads CASSVRDRGNNEQFF. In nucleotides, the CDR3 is TGTGCCAGCAGCGTCCGGGACAGGGGCAACAATGAGCAGTTCTTC.

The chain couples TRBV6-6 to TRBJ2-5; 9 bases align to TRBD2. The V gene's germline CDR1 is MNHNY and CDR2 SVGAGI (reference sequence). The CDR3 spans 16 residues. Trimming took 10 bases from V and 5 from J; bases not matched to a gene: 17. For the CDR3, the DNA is TGTGCCACCATTAAATACGCGGGAGGGCCGGGGGAGACCCAGTACTTC. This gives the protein CATIKYAGGPGETQYF.

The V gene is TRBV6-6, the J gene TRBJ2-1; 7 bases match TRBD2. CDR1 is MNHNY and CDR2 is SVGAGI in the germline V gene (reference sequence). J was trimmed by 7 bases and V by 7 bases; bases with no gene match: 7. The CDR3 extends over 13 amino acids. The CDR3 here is CASTQRELNEQFF. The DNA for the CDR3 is TGTGCCAGCACGCAGCGGGAACTTAATGAGCAGTTCTTC.

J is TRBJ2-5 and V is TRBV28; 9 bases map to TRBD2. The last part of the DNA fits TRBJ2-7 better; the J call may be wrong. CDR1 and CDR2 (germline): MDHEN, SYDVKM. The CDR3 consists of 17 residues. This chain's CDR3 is CASSRPVPLAGAYEQYF. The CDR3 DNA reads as TGTGCCAGCAGTAGGCCGGTACCTTTAGCGGGAGCCTACGAGCAGTACTTC.

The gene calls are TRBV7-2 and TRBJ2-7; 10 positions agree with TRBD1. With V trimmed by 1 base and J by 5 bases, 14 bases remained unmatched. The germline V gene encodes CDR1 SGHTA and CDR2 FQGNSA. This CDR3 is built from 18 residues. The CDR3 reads CASSLVRGFGTGVNEQYF. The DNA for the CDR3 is TGTGCCAGCAGCTTAGTAAGAGGTTTCGGGACAGGGGTTAACGAGCAGTACTTC.

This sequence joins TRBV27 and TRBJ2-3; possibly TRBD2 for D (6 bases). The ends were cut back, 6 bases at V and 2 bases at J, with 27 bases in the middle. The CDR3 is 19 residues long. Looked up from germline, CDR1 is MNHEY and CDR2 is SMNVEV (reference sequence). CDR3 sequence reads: CASSKTVVFGGKTTDTQYF. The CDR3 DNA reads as TGTGCCAGCAGCAAGACCGTGGTGTTTGGCGGGAAAACCACAGATACGCAGTATTTT.

DNA of the CDR3: TGTGCCAGCAGCTGGGCGGGACAGGGTGGGTACGAGCAGTACTTC. This gives the protein CASSWAGQGGYEQYF. This rearrangement joins TRBV5-5 to TRBJ2-7, with 9 bases lining up with TRBD1. The CDR3 is made up of 15 amino acids. Germline V CDR1 and CDR2: SGHKS, YYEKEE (reference sequence). J was trimmed by 4 bases and V by 3 bases; bases with no gene match: 8.

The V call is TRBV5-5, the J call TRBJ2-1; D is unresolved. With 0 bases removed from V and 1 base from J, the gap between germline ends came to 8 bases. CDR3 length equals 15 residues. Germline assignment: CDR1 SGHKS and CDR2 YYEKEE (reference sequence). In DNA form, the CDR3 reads TGTGCCAGCAGCTTGGGGGCCGAGTCCTACAATGAGCAGTTCTTC. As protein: CASSLGAESYNEQFF.

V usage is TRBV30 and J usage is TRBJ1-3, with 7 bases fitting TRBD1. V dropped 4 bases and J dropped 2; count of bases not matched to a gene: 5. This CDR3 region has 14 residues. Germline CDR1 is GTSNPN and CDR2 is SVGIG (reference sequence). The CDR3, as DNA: TGTGCCTGGAATCAGGGGGTGGCTGGAAACACCATATATTTT. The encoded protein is CAWNQGVAGNTIYF.

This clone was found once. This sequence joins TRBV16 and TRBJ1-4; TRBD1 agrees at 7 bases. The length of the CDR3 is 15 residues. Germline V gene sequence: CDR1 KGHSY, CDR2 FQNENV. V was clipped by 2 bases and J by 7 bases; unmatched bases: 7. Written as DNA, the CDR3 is TGTGCCAGCAGCCAACAAACACAGGGGAGTGAAAAACTGTTTTTT. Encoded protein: CASSQQTQGSEKLFF.

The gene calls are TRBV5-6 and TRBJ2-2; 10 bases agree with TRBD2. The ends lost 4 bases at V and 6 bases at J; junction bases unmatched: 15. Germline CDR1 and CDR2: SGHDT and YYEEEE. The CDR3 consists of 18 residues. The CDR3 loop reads CASSTRTSGIGKAGELFF. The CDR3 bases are TGTGCCAGCAGCACCCGGACTAGCGGAATTGGAAAGGCCGGGGAGCTGTTTTTT.

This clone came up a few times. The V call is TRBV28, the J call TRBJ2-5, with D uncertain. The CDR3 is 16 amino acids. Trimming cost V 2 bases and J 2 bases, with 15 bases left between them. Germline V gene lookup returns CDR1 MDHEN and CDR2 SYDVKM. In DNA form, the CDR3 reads TGTGCCAGCAGTTTAAGATATTGGCCGAATCAAGAGACCCAGTACTTC. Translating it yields CASSLRYWPNQETQYF.